The rows below give T cell receptor beta chains drawn from one sample of a study of blood T cell repertoires in COVID-19. Here immunoSEQ multiplex PCR was the method, and the copy in TCRdb shows in-frame clones only, minus some. Of roughly 69,000 clones detected, roughly four fifths appear once; the ten largest clones hold roughly 4.8%. The sample was peripheral blood. The receptors derive from a human donor in a cohort sampled during active COVID-19. Each CDR3 is given without its conserved first and last residue. A D gene is named only where the DNA matches it firmly.

v_gene,d_gene,j_gene,CDR3aa
TRBV6-4,TRBD2,TRBJ2-1,ASSVSSGGTAKEQF
TRBV5-1,NA,TRBJ1-1,ASSLAPRTEAF
TRBV24-1,NA,TRBJ2-3,ATSDYGGSGTDTQY
TRBV24-1,NA,TRBJ2-5,ATSDPDYKETQY
TRBV6-5,TRBD1,TRBJ2-7,ASHRSNRGLYEQY
TRBV6-4,NA,TRBJ1-2,ASRADSTNRYT
TRBV2,NA,TRBJ2-1,ASSERSNNEQF
TRBV6-5,NA,TRBJ1-6,ASSFGTRDSPLH
TRBV5-5,NA,TRBJ1-5,ASSLEGVAKPQH
TRBV7-2,NA,TRBJ1-6,ASGEALGSPLH
TRBV7-9,TRBD1,TRBJ2-5,ASSLVQGEETQY
TRBV6-4,NA,TRBJ2-2,ASSERQVMNTGELF
TRBV28,TRBD2,TRBJ2-3,ASSLGGELTDTQY
TRBV5-5,TRBD2,TRBJ2-3,ARSWPGGDTQY
TRBV9,TRBD2,TRBJ2-1,ASSVGPGEGAEQF
TRBV6-5,NA,TRBJ2-2,ASILRQNTGELF
TRBV5-1,NA,TRBJ2-1,ASSLGAGVDEQF
TRBV9,TRBD1,TRBJ1-6,ASSEGTGANSPLH
TRBV30,NA,TRBJ1-1,AWSGRRTTEAF
TRBV5-1,NA,TRBJ2-2,ASMQGYTGELF
TRBV7-9,TRBD1,TRBJ2-1,ASSRDRDRSNEQF
TRBV7-9,TRBD1,TRBJ2-7,ASSPDRPGGGQY
TRBV18,TRBD1,TRBJ2-2,ASSHRDRDTGELF
TRBV30,NA,TRBJ2-1,AWSAPPRTNNEQF